What follows are 28 T cell receptor beta chains derived from one specimen sequenced in a study of T cell repertoires in cytomegalovirus infection. TCRdb re-analysed the reads in MiXCR, keeping a single row per CDR3 protein. The table records over 200,000 distinct CDR3 sequences, 12% to 15% of them present only once. The sample comprised PBMCs. The receptors come from a human donor in good health (CMV status not recorded). Some clones in this sample may be carry-over from other donors' samples.

The V and J genes are TRBV25-1 and TRBJ2-7; TRBD1 aligns across 8 bases. Germline-derived CDR1 and CDR2 are MGHDK and SYGVNS. The CDR3 spans 14 residues. Unmatched junction bases numbered 6, after V lost 6 bases and J lost 2 bases. The CDR3 DNA is TGTGCCAGCAGGGACAGGGAGACTCCCTACGAGCAGTACTTC. As protein: CASRDRETPYEQYF.

In its sample, this clonotype was seen many times. This sequence joins TRBV7-2 and TRBJ1-5, with TRBD1 matching 12 bases. With V trimmed by 5 bases and J by 7 bases, 6 bases remained unmatched. CDR1 and CDR2 from the germline V gene are SGHTA and FQGNSA. The CDR3 is 15 residues long. The CDR3 bases are TGTGCCAGCAGCCCTACCGGGACAGGGGGCCAGCCCCAGCATTTT. Its protein product is CASSPTGTGGQPQHF.

V and J are TRBV5-4 and TRBJ2-7, with TRBD1 matching 10 bases. The germline V gene has CDR1 SGHNT and CDR2 YYREEE (reference sequence). This CDR3 is 15 amino acids long. The ends lost 4 bases at V and 6 bases at J; junction bases unmatched: 10. CDR3 in DNA: TGTGCCAGCAGCCCTCAGACAGGGGGCTTCCTCGAGCAGTACTTC. Residues: CASSPQTGGFLEQYF.

This clonotype turned up a few times. The chain combines TRBV29-1 with TRBJ2-1; D may match TRBD1 or TRBD2 (5 bases each). CDR1 SQVTM and CDR2 ANQGSEA come from the germline V gene. CDR3 length: 17 amino acids. V lost 6 bases, J lost 0 bases, and 21 bases lay in between. This chain's CDR3 is CSVSGPITSNSYNEQFF. The CDR3 coding sequence is TGCAGCGTCTCGGGGCCGATCACCTCTAACTCCTACAATGAGCAGTTCTTC.

The chain combines TRBV9 with TRBJ2-7, with D perhaps matching TRBD2 (6 bases). The CDR3 has 16 amino acids. V was clipped by 3 bases and J by 2 bases, with 18 bases between them. Germline-derived CDR1 and CDR2 are SGDLS and YYNGEE. CDR3 amino acids: CASSATGTWQTYEQYF. The CDR3 region has the DNA TGTGCCAGCAGCGCGACCGGGACTTGGCAAACCTACGAGCAGTACTTC.

In this sample, this clonotype turned up many times. The genes are TRBV20-1 and TRBJ2-4; 9 bases are shared with TRBD1. Germline V lookup: CDR1 DFQATT, CDR2 SNEGSKA (reference sequence). V lost 6 bases and J lost 3; bases outside the gene matches: 9. CDR3 length equals 15 residues. CDR3 loop: CSAGDREGLKNIQYF. Written as DNA, the CDR3 is TGCAGTGCGGGGGACAGGGAAGGTCTCAAAAACATTCAGTACTTC.

This clonotype was found many times. This chain joins TRBV6-2 or TRBV6-3 and TRBJ1-1, with 7 nucleotides matching TRBD1. Germline loops: CDR1 MNHEY, CDR2 SVGEGT. J gave up 5 bases and V 7 bases, and 19 bases lay outside the gene matches. The CDR3 loop spans 17 amino acids. DNA of the CDR3: TGTGCCAGCAATTATAACCGACAGGGAAGAGGGAAAACTGAAGCTTTCTTT. Its protein product is CASNYNRQGRGKTEAFF.

The CDR3: CASIGPFLEQYF. In nucleotides, the CDR3 is TGTGCCAGCATAGGCCCGTTCTTAGAGCAGTACTTC. The chain couples TRBV28 to TRBJ2-7; D gene uncertain. Germline V CDR1 and CDR2: MDHEN, SYDVKM. V was clipped by 7 bases and J by 7 bases, with 14 bases between them. This CDR3 has 12 residues.

This clonotype appeared many times. The V call is TRBV7-6, the J call TRBJ2-2; tentatively, D is TRBD1 (6 bases). Germline CDR1 and CDR2: SGHVS and FNYEAQ. The ends were cut back, 2 bases at V and 0 bases at J, with 13 bases in the middle. The CDR3 is 17 amino acids. CDR3 region: CASSLRTTGPNTGELFF. CDR3 DNA: TGTGCCAGCAGCTTAAGGACGACAGGACCGAACACCGGGGAGCTGTTTTTT.

This clonotype was counted ten times or more. V usage is TRBV7-2 and J usage is TRBJ1-6, with TRBD1 identical over 8 bases. With V trimmed by 5 bases and J by 3 bases, 6 bases remained unmatched. The CDR3 is 16 residues long. CDR1 and CDR2 from the germline V gene are SGHTA and FQGNSA. CDR3 bases: TGTGCCAGCAGCCCAGGGACAGGCTTCTATAATTCACCCCTCCACTTT. Amino acid sequence: CASSPGTGFYNSPLHF.

This clonotype has a handful of counts. The J gene is TRBJ2-1, the V gene TRBV19, with 9 bases that match TRBD1. The junction had 5 bases not matched to a gene; V was cut back by 6 bases and J by 8 bases. CDR3 length: 13 residues. CDR1 and CDR2 (germline): LNHDA, SQIVND (reference sequence). The chain's CDR3 is CASSWTGAYEQFF. CDR3 nucleotides: TGTGCCAGTAGCTGGACAGGGGCTTATGAGCAGTTCTTC.

The chain combines TRBV15 with TRBJ2-2; D could derive from TRBD1 or TRBD2 (5 bases each). The CDR3 is 15 amino acids. V shed 0 bases and J shed 4 bases, with 9 bases lying between them. Germline CDR1 reads LNHNV; CDR2 reads YYDKDF (reference sequence). The CDR3 nucleotides are TGTGCCACCAGCAGAGAAGCAGGGACCACCGGGGAGCTGTTTTTT. Translating it yields CATSREAGTTGELFF.

This clonotype was picked up many times. The chain combines TRBV7-2 with TRBJ2-5; TRBD2 might be the D (6 bases). The germline V gene encodes CDR1 SGHTA and CDR2 FQGNSA. The CDR3 sequence is 15 residues long. V was trimmed by 5 bases and J by 3 bases, leaving 16 bases between them. The CDR3 reads CASSPRAGKEETQYF. The CDR3 bases are TGTGCCAGCAGCCCCCGGGCGGGGAAGGAAGAGACCCAGTACTTC.

In this sample, this clonotype turned up many times. The chain carries TRBV12-3 or TRBV12-4 and TRBJ2-5; D is uncertain. The CDR3 has 13 residues. Trimming took 6 bases from V and 4 from J, leaving 12 bases between them. CDR3 nucleotides: TGTGCCAGCAGGGATGGCCAAGGAGAGACCCAGTACTTC. It yields the protein CASRDGQGETQYF.

This clonotype was picked up a small number of times. V and J are TRBV28 and TRBJ1-1; D gene ambiguous. CDR3 length: 12 residues. V was pared by 8 bases and J by 3 bases, with 10 bases between. CDR1 and CDR2 (germline): MDHEN, SYDVKM. In DNA, the CDR3 is TGTGCCAGCCGGACCCGGTACACTGAAGCTTTCTTT. Protein sequence: CASRTRYTEAFF.

V usage is TRBV29-1 and J usage is TRBJ2-7; D not certain. The germline CDR1 and CDR2 sequences are SQVTM and ANQGSEA. The CDR3 covers 12 residues. The V end lost 2 bases, the J end lost 6 bases, and 11 bases lay between the germline ends. The CDR3 loop reads CSVELQSGEQYF. The CDR3 nucleotides read TGCAGCGTTGAATTACAGTCCGGCGAGCAGTACTTC.

The gene calls are TRBV6-4 and TRBJ2-3; 11 positions match TRBD2. Trimming at V came to 0 bases and at J to 4 bases, leaving 0 bases not matched to a gene. Germline assignment: CDR1 MRHNA and CDR2 SNTAGT. This CDR3 is 15 amino acids long. CDR3 DNA sequence: TGTGCCAGCAGTGACTCTAGCGGGAGGGCAGATACGCAGTATTTT. Its protein is CASSDSSGRADTQYF.

For this clonotype: A read error may be the cause here, since a much bigger clone is one base away. The chain uses TRBV7-2 and TRBJ2-7, with TRBD2 as a possible D gene (5 bases). V lost 5 bases to trimming and J lost 4 bases, with 18 bases between them. Germline CDR1 reads SGHTA; CDR2 reads FQGNSA. This CDR3 is built from 15 residues. CDR3 protein: CASSDMGRIWYEQYF. The CDR3 DNA sequence: TGTGCCAGCAGCGACATGGGGAGAATCTGGTACGAGCAGTACTTC.

This clonotype was seen repeatedly, ten times or more. The chain joins TRBV7-2 to TRBJ2-1; TRBD1 aligns across 7 bases. CDR1 and CDR2 (germline): SGHTA, FQGNSA. The CDR3 runs 15 residues. The ends lost 5 bases at V and 7 bases at J; junction bases unmatched: 11. CDR3 DNA: TGTGCCAGCAGCCCACCTGGGACAGCGTATAATGAGCAGTTCTTC. As protein: CASSPPGTAYNEQFF.

This clonotype was counted at least ten times. The chain has TRBV20-1 and TRBJ2-5; D perhaps matches TRBD1 (5 bases). In germline, CDR1 is DFQATT, CDR2 SNEGSKA (reference sequence). The CDR3 has 14 amino acids. Trimming left V 0 bases short and J 2 bases short, with 10 bases between. CDR3 nucleotides: TGCAGTGCTAGAGATTACAGGTTACAAGAGACCCAGTACTTC. Translated: CSARDYRLQETQYF.

CDR3 in DNA: TGTGCCAGCAGCTTGCAGGGGGCGCGTACGCAAGAGACCCAGTACTTC. Its translation is CASSLQGARTQETQYF. The V call is TRBV5-6, the J call TRBJ2-5; 8 positions agree with TRBD1. Germline V gene lookup returns CDR1 SGHDT and CDR2 YYEEEE. After removal of 1 base from V and 2 bases from J, the junction contained 7 bases not matched to a gene. This CDR3 region has 16 residues.

Only a few counts were recorded for this clonotype. The genes are TRBV6-2 or TRBV6-3 and TRBJ2-7; maybe TRBD2 (6 bases). The CDR3 spans 11 residues. V dropped 8 bases and J dropped 7 bases, with 12 bases sitting between them. Looked up from germline, CDR1 is MNHEY and CDR2 is SVGEGT. The CDR3 DNA follows: TGTGCCAGCCGGGAGTCACGGGAGCAGTACTTC. The encoded protein is CASRESREQYF.

This clonotype has at least ten counts. The chain carries TRBV7-8 and TRBJ2-1; tentatively, D is TRBD1 or TRBD2 (5 bases each). This CDR3 is 16 amino acids long. Trimming removed 5 bases at V and 0 bases at J, with 14 bases between. Germline CDR1 SGHVS, CDR2 FQNEAQ. As DNA, the CDR3 is TGTGCCAGCAGCCACCTCGGGGCGAGCTCCTACAATGAGCAGTTCTTC. It encodes CASSHLGASSYNEQFF.

This clonotype was seen ten or more times. The chain recombines TRBV28 with TRBJ1-1; 11 bases map to TRBD1. CDR3 length: 11 amino acids. Trimming cost V 5 bases and J 11 bases; bases outside gene matches: 1. The germline V gene has CDR1 MDHEN and CDR2 SYDVKM. CDR3 sequence reads: CASSGTGGAFF. CDR3 in DNA: TGTGCCAGCAGTGGGACAGGGGGGGCTTTCTTT. Full variable domain (remainder filled in from reference TRBV28 and TRBJ1-1): DVKVTQSSRYLVKRTGEKVFLECVQDMDHENMFWYRQDPGLGLRLIYFSYDVKMKEKGDIPEGYSVSREKKERFSLILESASTNQTSMYLCASSGTGGAFFGQGTRLTVV.

CDR3 coding DNA: TGTGCCAGCAGCCAATTGGTGGGTACCAGCACAGATACGCAGTATTTT. It encodes CASSQLVGTSTDTQYF. The V call is TRBV3-1, the J call TRBJ2-3; no firm D call. V lost 2 bases and J 0 bases, leaving 12 bases between the germline ends. The CDR3 has 16 residues. In germline, CDR1 is LGHDT, CDR2 YNNKEL (reference sequence).

The chain recombines TRBV20-1 with TRBJ1-6, with 8 bases identical to TRBD1. CDR1 and CDR2 from the germline V gene are DFQATT and SNEGSKA (reference sequence). The CDR3 is 15 amino acids. The V and J ends lost 3 bases and 5 bases, in that order; junction bases with no gene match: 6. CDR3 amino acids: CSARTGDRDNSPLHF. CDR3 in DNA: TGCAGTGCTAGGACAGGGGATAGGGATAATTCACCCCTCCACTTT.

This clonotype was detected only a few times. The CDR3 DNA reads TGTGCCAGCAGCTTAGGGCCGGGGGACAGGACTGAAGCTTTCTTT. It translates to CASSLGPGDRTEAFF. The V and J genes are TRBV7-3 and TRBJ1-1, with 8 nucleotides matching TRBD1. CDR1 SGHTA and CDR2 FQGTGA come from the germline V gene. The V and J ends lost 2 bases and 5 bases, in that order; junction bases with no gene match: 7. This CDR3 contains 15 residues.

The chain is built from TRBV11-2 and TRBJ2-1; 8 positions agree with TRBD2. In germline, CDR1 is SGHAT, CDR2 FQNNGV. V lost 5 bases to trimming and J lost 4 bases; unmatched junction nucleotides: 10. The CDR3 has 16 residues. The CDR3: CASSRFGSSGYNEQFF. The CDR3 DNA sequence: TGTGCCAGCAGCCGGTTTGGGTCTAGCGGGTACAATGAGCAGTTCTTC.